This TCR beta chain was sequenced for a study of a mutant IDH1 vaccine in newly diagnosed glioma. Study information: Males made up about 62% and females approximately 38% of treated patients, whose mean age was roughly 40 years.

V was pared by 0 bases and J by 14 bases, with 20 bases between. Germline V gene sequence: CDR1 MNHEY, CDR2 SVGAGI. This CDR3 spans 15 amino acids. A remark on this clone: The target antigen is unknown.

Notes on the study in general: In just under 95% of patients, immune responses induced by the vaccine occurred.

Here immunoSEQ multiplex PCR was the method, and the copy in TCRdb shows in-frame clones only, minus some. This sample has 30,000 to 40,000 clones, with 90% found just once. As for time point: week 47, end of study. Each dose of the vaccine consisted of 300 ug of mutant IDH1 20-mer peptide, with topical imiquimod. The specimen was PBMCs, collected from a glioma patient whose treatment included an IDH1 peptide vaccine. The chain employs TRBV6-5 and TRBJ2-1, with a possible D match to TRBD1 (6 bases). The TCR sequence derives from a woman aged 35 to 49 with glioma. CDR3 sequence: CASSYSSGRVKGEFF. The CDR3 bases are TGTGCCAGCAGTTACTCATCGGGCAGGGTTAAGGGGGAGTTCTTC.